What follows are 15 T cell receptor beta chains derived from one specimen sequenced in a study of human T cells and chemical hapten exposure (dated by TCRdb to 2020 to 2022). The time point label on this specimen signifies: patch test 2, 6 weeks after DPC sensitization. The treatment or condition label, as the study defines it: therapeutic diphenylcyclopropenone sensitization with weekly scalp DPC. Library preparation employed RACE. TCRdb shows the sequencer as NextSeq 500. TCRdb ran its own pipeline on the public reads, namely fastp trimming at Q25 and MiXCR clone calling, and kept in-frame beta chains. Rows are unified per CDR3 protein, each entry keeping the most common DNA and genes. This sample has approximately 40,000 distinct CDR3 sequences in its table, and around 3.2% of those were observed once. Approximately 6.7% of the sample goes to the ten largest clones. The input for sequencing was whole blood, taken in connection with sensitization to the hapten diphenylcyclopropenone (DPC). Receptors were obtained from a middle-aged man with alopecia areata. Some clones in this sample may be carry-over from other donors' samples.

This clonotype was picked up many times. The chain is built from TRBV6-5 and TRBJ2-1; 8 bases are shared with TRBD2. Germline trimming cut 5 bases from V and 5 bases from J; bases unmatched to any gene: 8. Germline assignment: CDR1 MNHEY and CDR2 SVGAGI. CDR3 length equals 15 residues. CDR3 residues: CASSPGTSVNNEQFF. In DNA, the CDR3 is TGTGCCAGCAGTCCCGGGACTAGTGTGAACAATGAGCAGTTCTTC.

This clonotype was counted at least ten times. The rearrangement joins TRBV19 to TRBJ1-1, with a tentative D call TRBD1 (6 bases). The CDR3 is made up of 14 amino acids. The germline CDR1 and CDR2 sequences are LNHDA and SQIVND (reference sequence). V shed 8 bases and J shed 1 base, with 14 bases lying between them. The CDR3: CASRGGPTNTEAFF. In nucleotides, the CDR3 is TGTGCCAGTCGAGGGGGGCCCACGAACACTGAAGCTTTCTTT. The full variable domain, its missing parts supplied by reference TRBV19 and TRBJ1-1, is DGGITQSPKYLFRKEGQNVTLSCEQNLNHDAMYWYRQDPGQGLRLIYYSQIVNDFQKGDIAEGYSVSREKKESFPLTVTSAQKNPTAFYLCASRGGPTNTEAFFGQGTRLTVV.

This clonotype was observed at least ten times. J is TRBJ2-1 and V is TRBV6-5; the D is unclear. Germline loops: CDR1 MNHEY, CDR2 SVGAGI. The CDR3 length is 15 residues. V was clipped by 6 bases and J by 7 bases, with 19 bases between them. The CDR3 here is CASRDGSLHQNEQFF. The CDR3 region has the DNA TGTGCCAGCAGGGATGGATCCCTACATCAGAATGAGCAGTTCTTC.

V usage is TRBV10-2 and J usage is TRBJ1-5; the D is unclear. This CDR3 is 16 amino acids long. The germline V and J ends were trimmed by 1 base and 3 bases, with 13 bases remaining between them. Germline V gene lookup returns CDR1 WSHSY and CDR2 SAAADI. The CDR3 is CASSEWGSSPNQPQHF. The CDR3 DNA sequence: TGCGCCAGCAGTGAGTGGGGTTCGTCCCCCAATCAGCCCCAGCATTTT.

This clonotype was found a few times. J is TRBJ2-7 and V is TRBV2; weak D call: TRBD2 (6 bases). The CDR3 consists of 15 residues. Germline-derived CDR1 and CDR2 are SNHLY and FYNNEI. V gave up 4 bases and J gave up 0 bases, with 13 bases separating them. The CDR3 DNA reads TGTGCCAGCAGTGGGCCGGGACTCAACTCCTACGAGCAGTACTTC. It yields the protein CASSGPGLNSYEQYF.

This clonotype was counted at least ten times. This chain links TRBV6-2 or TRBV6-3 with TRBJ2-6, with TRBD2 identical over 8 bases. The CDR3 sequence is 17 residues long. V shed 3 bases, J shed 4 bases, and the junction held 8 bases outside the gene matches. Germline values: CDR1 MNHEY, CDR2 SVGEGT. The CDR3 region has the DNA TGTGCCAGCAGTTATATCGCGGGGGGATCGGGGGCCAACGTCCTGACTTTC. Translation gives CASSYIAGGSGANVLTF.

The table lists this clonotype with many counts. The chain joins TRBV6-1 to TRBJ2-2; D unresolved. This CDR3 region has 19 residues. The germline CDR1 and CDR2 sequences are MNHNS and SASEGT. The ends were cut back, 1 base at V and 0 bases at J, with 18 bases in the middle. CDR3 in DNA: TGTGCCAGCAGTGAAGACGAGGTACCCACCCCCGCGAACACCGGGGAGCTGTTTTTT. It is translated as CASSEDEVPTPANTGELFF.

This clonotype was recorded many times. CDR3 DNA: TGTGCCAGCAGCTCTTGGACAGGGTCAGCTTTCTTT. Translated, it gives CASSSWTGSAFF. The rearrangement uses TRBV5-4 and TRBJ1-1; 8 bases map to TRBD1. This CDR3 has 12 amino acids. The V gene end was trimmed by 3 bases and the J gene end by 10 bases; junction bases not matched to a gene: 5. Germline values: CDR1 SGHNT, CDR2 YYREEE (reference sequence).

Many counts were recorded for this clonotype. CDR3 nucleotide sequence: TGCGCCAGCAGCCAGGATGCCGATGGGGATACGCAGTATTTT. Translation: CASSQDADGDTQYF. The chain combines TRBV4-1 with TRBJ2-3; D not resolved. This CDR3 spans 14 amino acids. Trimming removed 3 bases from V and 6 bases from J, with 13 bases in between. Germline V lookup: CDR1 MGHRA, CDR2 YSYEKL.

This clonotype was counted ten times or more. The gene calls are TRBV6-5 and TRBJ2-1; D is uncertain. V dropped 2 bases and J dropped 8 bases, with 4 bases sitting between them. This CDR3 region has 11 residues. Germline lookup yields CDR1 MNHEY and CDR2 SVGAGI. The CDR3 region has the DNA TGTGCCAGCAGTTACGTAGATGAGCAGTTCTTC. Protein product: CASSYVDEQFF.

This clonotype was observed at least ten times. The CDR3 DNA sequence: TGCAGTGCTAGAGAGGTCGTCCTAGGGGCTGAAGCTTTCTTT. Its translation: CSAREVVLGAEAFF. This sequence joins TRBV20-1 and TRBJ1-1, with D possibly TRBD1 on 5 matching bases. Trimming cost V 0 bases and J 6 bases, with 14 bases left between them. The CDR3 is 14 residues long. Looked up from germline, CDR1 is DFQATT and CDR2 is SNEGSKA (reference sequence).

Only a few counts were recorded for this clonotype. The rearrangement joins TRBV9 to TRBJ2-5, with a tentative D call TRBD2 (7 bases). Germline CDR1 and CDR2: SGDLS and YYNGEE. Trimming took off 4 bases at V and 2 bases at J, with 27 bases between the two ends. The CDR3 runs 19 residues. In DNA form, the CDR3 reads TGTGCCAGCAGCTCCAGGAGGGGCGGGAGCTATAGGGGGCAAGAGACCCAGTACTTC. Its translation: CASSSRRGGSYRGQETQYF.

On this clonotype: A much more abundant neighbour one base away suggests this may be a read error. Because the CDR3 is missing its conserved closing phenylalanine or tryptophan, this is likely a read error. No DNA is shown, since the ends of the CDR3 on it are uncertain; the CDR3 is the one TCRdb lists. The CDR3 region is CASSFAGDIYNSPLHS. V is TRBV12-1 and J is TRBJ1-6; the table assigns TRBD1, which was not confirmed against the DNA. TRBV12-1 counts as a pseudogene. A total of 16 residues make up the CDR3, ends included.

At least ten counts were recorded for this clonotype. The CDR3 DNA follows: TGTGCCAGCAGATGGGGTCTGAACACCGGGGAGCTGTTTTTT. It encodes CASRWGLNTGELFF. The chain employs TRBV27 and TRBJ2-2; no clear D. CDR3 size: 14 residues. CDR1 and CDR2 (germline): MNHEY, SMNVEV (reference sequence). Trimming took off 6 bases at V and 1 base at J, with 9 bases between the two ends.

This clonotype was detected only a few times. The V and J genes are TRBV20-1 and TRBJ2-3; 8 positions match TRBD1. The CDR3 totals 14 residues. J was trimmed by 3 bases and V by 5 bases; bases with no gene match: 7. Looked up from germline, CDR1 is DFQATT and CDR2 is SNEGSKA (reference sequence). The CDR3 protein is CSAETGAVTDTQYF. CDR3 coding DNA: TGCAGTGCTGAGACAGGGGCAGTAACAGATACGCAGTATTTT.